This T cell receptor beta chain was captured by sequencing in a study of T cells after yellow fever vaccination. This clonotype was seen a handful of times. V dropped 7 bases and J dropped 6 bases, with 15 bases sitting between them. The CDR3 consists of 13 residues. TCRdb independently ran MiXCR on the 5' RACE reads; one entry per CDR3 protein. The table lists hundreds of thousands of distinct CDR3 sequences, around a sixth of them singletons, with 15% to 20% in the top ten. The receptor was isolated from a man aged 18 to 29 who received the YFV17D yellow fever vaccine. The chain combines TRBV12-3 or TRBV12-4 with TRBJ1-2; possible D gene TRBD1, 5 bases. The material sequenced was PBMCs, taken more than 4 days after the first yellow fever vaccination. CDR3 nucleotide sequence: TGTGCCAGCATCCTCATCGGGGGGGATGGCTACACCTTC. This codes for CASILIGGDGYTF.